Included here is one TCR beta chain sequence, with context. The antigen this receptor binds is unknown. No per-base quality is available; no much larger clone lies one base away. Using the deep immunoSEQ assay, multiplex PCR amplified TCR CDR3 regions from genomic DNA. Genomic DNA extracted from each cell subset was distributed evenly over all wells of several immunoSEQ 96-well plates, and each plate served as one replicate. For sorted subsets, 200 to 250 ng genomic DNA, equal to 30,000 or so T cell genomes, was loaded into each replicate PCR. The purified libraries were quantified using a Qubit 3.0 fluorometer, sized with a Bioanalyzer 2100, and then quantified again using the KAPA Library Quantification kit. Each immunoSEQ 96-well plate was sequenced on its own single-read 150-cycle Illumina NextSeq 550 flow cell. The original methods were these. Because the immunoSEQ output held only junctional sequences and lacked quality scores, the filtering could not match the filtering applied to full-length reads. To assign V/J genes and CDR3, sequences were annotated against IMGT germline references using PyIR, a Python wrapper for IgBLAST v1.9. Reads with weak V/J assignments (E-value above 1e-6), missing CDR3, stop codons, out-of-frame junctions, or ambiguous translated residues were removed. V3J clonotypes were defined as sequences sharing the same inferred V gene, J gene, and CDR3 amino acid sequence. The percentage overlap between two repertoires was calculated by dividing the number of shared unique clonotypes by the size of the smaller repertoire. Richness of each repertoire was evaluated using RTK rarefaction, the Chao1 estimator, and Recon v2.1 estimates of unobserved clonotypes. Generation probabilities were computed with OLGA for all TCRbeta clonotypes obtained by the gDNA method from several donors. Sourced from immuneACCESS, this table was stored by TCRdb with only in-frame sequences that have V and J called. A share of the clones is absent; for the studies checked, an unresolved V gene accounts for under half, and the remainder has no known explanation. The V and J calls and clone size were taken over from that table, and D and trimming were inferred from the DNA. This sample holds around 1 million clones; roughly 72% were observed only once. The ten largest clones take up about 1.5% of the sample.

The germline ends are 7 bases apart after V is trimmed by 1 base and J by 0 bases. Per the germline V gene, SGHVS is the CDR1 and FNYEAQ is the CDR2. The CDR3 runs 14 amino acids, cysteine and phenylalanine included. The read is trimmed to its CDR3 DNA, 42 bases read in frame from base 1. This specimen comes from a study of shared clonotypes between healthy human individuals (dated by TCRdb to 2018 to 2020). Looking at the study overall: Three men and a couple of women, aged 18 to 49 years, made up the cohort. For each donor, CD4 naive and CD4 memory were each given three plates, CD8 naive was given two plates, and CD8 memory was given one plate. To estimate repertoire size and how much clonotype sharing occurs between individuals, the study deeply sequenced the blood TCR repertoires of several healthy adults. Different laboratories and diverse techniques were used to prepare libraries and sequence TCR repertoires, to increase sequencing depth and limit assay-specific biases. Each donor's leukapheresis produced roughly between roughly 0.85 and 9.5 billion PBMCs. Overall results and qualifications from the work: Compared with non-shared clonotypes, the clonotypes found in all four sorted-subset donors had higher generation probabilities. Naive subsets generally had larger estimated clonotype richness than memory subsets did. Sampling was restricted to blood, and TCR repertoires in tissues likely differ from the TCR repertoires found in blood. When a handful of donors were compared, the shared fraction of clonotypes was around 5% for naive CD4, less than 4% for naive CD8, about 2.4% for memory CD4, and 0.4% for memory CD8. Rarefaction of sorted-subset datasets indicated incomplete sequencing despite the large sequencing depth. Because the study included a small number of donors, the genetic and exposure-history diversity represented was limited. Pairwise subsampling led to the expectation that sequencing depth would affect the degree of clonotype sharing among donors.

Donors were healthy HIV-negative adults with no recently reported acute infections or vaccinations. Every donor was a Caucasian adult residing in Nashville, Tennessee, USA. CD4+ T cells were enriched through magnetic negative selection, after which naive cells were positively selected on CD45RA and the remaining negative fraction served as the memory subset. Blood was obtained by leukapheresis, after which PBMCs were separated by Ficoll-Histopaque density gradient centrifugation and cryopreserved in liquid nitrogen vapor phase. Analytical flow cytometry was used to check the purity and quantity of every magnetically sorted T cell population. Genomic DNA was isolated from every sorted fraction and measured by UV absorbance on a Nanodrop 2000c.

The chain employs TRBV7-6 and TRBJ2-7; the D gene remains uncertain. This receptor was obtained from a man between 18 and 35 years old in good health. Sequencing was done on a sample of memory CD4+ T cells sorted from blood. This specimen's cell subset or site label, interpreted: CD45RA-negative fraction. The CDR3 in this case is CASSLEPSSYEQYF. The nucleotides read TGTGCCAGCAGCTTAGAACCTTCCTCCTACGAGCAGTACTTC.